The 11 T cell receptor beta chains below come from one sample, sequenced in a study of vaccination and CD4 T cells after COVID-19. The Oncomine TCR Beta short-read assay sequenced DNA from cultured CD4+ T cells. One entry per CDR3 protein results from TCRdb running MiXCR on the PCR reads. The repertoire holds roughly 12,000 distinct CDR3 sequences, with about half as singletons. The treatment is: roughly 11-day PBMC culture with coronavirus spike peptide pools or control peptides (ViraFEST assay). These receptors' antigens are unknown. Material for sequencing was CD4+ T cells from blood, cultured in vitro. The source of these receptors is a human donor who had recovered from COVID-19.

V usage is TRBV24-1 and J usage is TRBJ2-3, with 10 bases lining up with TRBD1. Germline-derived CDR1 and CDR2 are KGHDR and SFDVKD. This CDR3 region has 16 residues. V lost 4 bases, J lost 2 bases, and 5 bases stayed unmatched. CDR3 loop: CATSDPGQGNTDTQYF. The CDR3 nucleotides read TGTGCCACCAGTGACCCGGGACAGGGGAACACAGATACGCAGTATTTT.

The J gene is TRBJ1-6, the V gene TRBV28; perhaps TRBD1 as D (6 bases). The CDR3 has 13 amino acids. The germline V and J ends were trimmed by 8 bases and 7 bases, with 12 bases remaining between them. Looked up from germline, CDR1 is MDHEN and CDR2 is SYDVKM. CDR3 region: CASLDRWNSPLHF. The CDR3 DNA sequence: TGTGCCAGCCTAGACAGGTGGAATTCACCCCTCCACTTT.

V and J are TRBV6-1 and TRBJ2-1; the match to TRBD2 covers 14 bases. Trimming at V came to 5 bases and at J to 1 base, leaving 10 bases not matched to a gene. CDR1 and CDR2 from the germline V gene are MNHNS and SASEGT. There are 19 residues in the CDR3. For the CDR3, the DNA is TGTGCCAGCAGTCCCCCGGGGACTAGCGGGAGTGTATCCTACAATGAGCAGTTCTTC. This encodes CASSPPGTSGSVSYNEQFF.

This chain uses TRBV30 with TRBJ2-2; a possible D gene is TRBD1 (7 bases). This CDR3 is built from 13 residues. V gave up 5 bases and J gave up 3 bases, with 10 bases separating them. Germline-derived CDR1 and CDR2 are GTSNPN and SVGIG (reference sequence). CDR3 sequence reads: CAWDREDTGELFF. The CDR3 coding sequence is TGTGCCTGGGACAGGGAGGACACCGGGGAGCTGTTTTTT.

This clonotype was observed a few times. This rearrangement joins TRBV24-1 to TRBJ2-2; D call uncertain. CDR1 KGHDR and CDR2 SFDVKD come from the germline V gene. The CDR3 loop spans 13 amino acids. Trimming removed 5 bases at V and 8 bases at J, with 11 bases between. The CDR3 sequence is CATSGGPAGELFF. CDR3 bases: TGTGCCACCAGTGGTGGGCCGGCGGGGGAGCTGTTTTTT.

A few counts support this clonotype. The V and J genes are TRBV4-1 and TRBJ1-1, with 7 positions matching TRBD1. CDR3 length: 15 residues. CDR1 and CDR2 (germline): MGHRA, YSYEKL. V shed 4 bases and J 7 bases; nucleotides not matched to a gene: 12. The CDR3 nucleotides are TGCGCCAGCAGCCTCCCGCGCACAGGGGAGGTTGAAGCTTTCTTT. As protein: CASSLPRTGEVEAFF.

This chain uses TRBV5-1 with TRBJ2-5; 7 bases match TRBD2. The length of the CDR3 is 15 residues. Germline V lookup: CDR1 SGHRS, CDR2 YFSETQ. V dropped 1 base and J dropped 4; count of bases not matched to a gene: 7. Written as DNA, the CDR3 is TGCGCCAGCAGCTTGTATGGCGGGAGTTTAGAGACCCAGTACTTC. As protein: CASSLYGGSLETQYF. Full variable domain (rest looked up from reference TRBV5-1 and TRBJ2-5): KAGVTQTPRYLIKTRGQQVTLSCSPISGHRSVSWYQQTPGQGLQFLFEYFSETQRNKGNFPGRFSGRQFSNSRSEMNVSTLELGDSALYLCASSLYGGSLETQYFGPGTRLLVL.

This chain links TRBV11-3 with TRBJ1-1; the D is unclear. This CDR3 spans 13 amino acids. Deletions cut 3 bases from V and 0 bases from J, with 5 bases between. CDR1 SGHNT and CDR2 YENEEA come from the germline V gene. The CDR3 DNA reads TGTGCCAGCAGCTTGAGAGTGAACACTGAAGCTTTCTTT. Its protein is CASSLRVNTEAFF.

The gene calls are TRBV28 and TRBJ1-2; 8 bases match TRBD1. Germline-derived CDR1 and CDR2 are MDHEN and SYDVKM. V shed 3 bases, J shed 4 bases, and the junction held 7 bases outside the gene matches. This CDR3 is built from 15 residues. CDR3 residues: CASSFSQGAIYGYTF. As DNA, the CDR3 is TGTGCCAGCAGTTTCTCCCAGGGGGCTATCTATGGCTACACCTTC.

The sample holds a few counts of this clonotype. The chain carries TRBV27 and TRBJ2-5; 10 positions match TRBD2. The junction had 8 bases not matched to a gene; V was cut back by 6 bases and J by 4 bases. This CDR3 region has 15 residues. Per the germline V gene, CDR1 is MNHEY and CDR2 is SMNVEV (reference sequence). CDR3 region: CASRQTSGMRETQYF. In DNA form, the CDR3 reads TGTGCCAGCAGGCAAACTAGCGGGATGAGAGAGACCCAGTACTTC.

The chain couples TRBV7-2 to TRBJ2-5; D may be TRBD1 or TRBD2 (5 bases each). V shed 4 bases and J shed 5 bases, with 5 bases lying between them. The CDR3 is 11 residues long. Germline CDR1 is SGHTA and CDR2 is FQGNSA. CDR3 amino acids: CASSWGETQYF. As DNA, the CDR3 is TGTGCCAGCAGCTGGGGGGAGACCCAGTACTTC.